This T cell receptor beta chain is drawn from a study of shared clonotypes between healthy human individuals. CDR3 length: 17 amino acids. V was trimmed by 0 bases and J by 6 bases, leaving 15 bases between them. CDR1 and CDR2 (germline): ENHRY, SYGVKD. Measured with immunoSEQ multiplex PCR; TCRdb has only the in-frame clones, and not every one. The table records roughly 2.5 million clones, roughly nine tenths of them present only once. Details on this clone: As yet, its antigen is unknown.

Study-wide findings and caveats: A handful of donors held approximately 5% of naive CD4 clonotypes in common. Sampling included only blood; tissue repertoires likely differ. Large sequencing depth failed to make sorted-subset sequencing complete, rarefaction showed.

The sample consisted of naive CD4+ T cells sorted from blood. Subset in this sample: CD45RA+ positively selected. The V gene is TRBV10-3, the J gene TRBJ1-6; perhaps TRBD1 as D (6 bases). The TCR sequence derives from a man between 18 and 29 years old in good health. In nucleotides, the CDR3 is TGTGCCATCAGTGAGTCTTCCGGGACATTCTCTAATTCACCCCTCCACTTT. It translates to CAISESSGTFSNSPLHF.